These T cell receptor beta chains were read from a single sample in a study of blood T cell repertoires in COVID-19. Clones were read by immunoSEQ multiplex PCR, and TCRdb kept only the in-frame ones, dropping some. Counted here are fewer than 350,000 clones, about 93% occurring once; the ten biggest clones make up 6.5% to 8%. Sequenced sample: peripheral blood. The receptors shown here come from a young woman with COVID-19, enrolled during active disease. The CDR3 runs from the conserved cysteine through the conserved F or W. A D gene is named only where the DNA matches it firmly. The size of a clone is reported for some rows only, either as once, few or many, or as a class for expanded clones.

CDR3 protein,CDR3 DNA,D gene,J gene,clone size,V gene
CASSREPDTQYF,TGTGCCAGCAGTCGCGAGCCGGATACGCAGTATTTT,-,TRBJ2-3,once,TRBV12-3/TRBV12-4
CATSDVSGFPSYNEQFF,TGTGCCACCAGTGACGTTAGCGGGTTCCCCTCCTACAATGAGCAGTTCTTC,TRBD2,TRBJ2-1,-,TRBV24-1
CAWNPTGVTDTQYF,TGTGCCTGGAATCCGACAGGGGTGACAGATACGCAGTATTTT,TRBD1,TRBJ2-3,-,TRBV30
CASSLASWSPVGTDTQYF,TGTGCCAGCAGCTTGGCGTCGTGGAGCCCGGTGGGCACAGATACGCAGTATTTT,-,TRBJ2-3,few,TRBV5-4
CATSDPGQFGETQYF,TGTGCCACCAGTGATCCCGGACAATTCGGAGAGACCCAGTACTTC,-,TRBJ2-5,once,TRBV24-1
CASRPSGTGGAGYTF,TGTGCCAGCAGGCCCTCCGGGACAGGGGGCGCTGGCTACACCTTC,TRBD1,TRBJ1-2,-,TRBV7-9
CASSKGQNHVGNTIYF,TGTGCCAGCAGCAAGGGGCAGAACCACGTGGGAAACACCATATATTTT,-,TRBJ1-3,-,TRBV21-1
CASSSEGLPTDTQYF,TGTGCCAGCAGCTCGGAGGGACTTCCCACAGATACGCAGTATTTT,-,TRBJ2-3,-,TRBV7-3
CSASSGRPPDTQYF,TGCAGTGCTAGTTCCGGGAGGCCCCCAGATACGCAGTATTTT,TRBD2,TRBJ2-3,-,TRBV20-1
CASRGTGDNSPLHF,TGTGCCAGCAGGGGGACGGGGGATAATTCACCCCTCCACTTT,-,TRBJ1-6,-,TRBV6-5
CASSLRVNTEAFF,TGTGCCAGCAGCTTGCGGGTGAACACTGAAGCTTTCTTT,-,TRBJ1-1,-,TRBV5-5
CATSDGDYASRVYNEQFF,TGTGCCACCAGTGATGGGGACTATGCGAGCAGGGTCTACAATGAGCAGTTCTTC,TRBD2,TRBJ2-1,once,TRBV24-1
CASSQEGKQGLTGELFF,TGTGCCAGCAGCCAAGAAGGGAAACAGGGCCTAACCGGGGAGCTGTTTTTT,-,TRBJ2-2,-,TRBV3-1/TRBV3-2
CASSYSSGNQPQHF,TGTGCCAGCAGTTACTCGAGCGGAAATCAGCCCCAGCATTTT,-,TRBJ1-5,-,TRBV6-5
CASSVLTGSDEKLFF,TGTGCCAGCAGCGTATTGACAGGGAGTGACGAAAAACTGTTTTTT,TRBD1,TRBJ1-4,-,TRBV7-9
CASSPRVTGELFF,TGTGCCAGTAGTCCCCGGGTTACCGGGGAGCTGTTTTTT,-,TRBJ2-2,-,TRBV19
CASSWTVQETQYF,TGTGCCAGCAGTTGGACAGTTCAAGAGACCCAGTACTTC,-,TRBJ2-5,-,TRBV3-1/TRBV3-2
CASSFLAGRATDTQYF,TGTGCCAGCAGCTTCTTGGCGGGGAGGGCGACAGATACGCAGTATTTT,TRBD2,TRBJ2-3,-,TRBV7-2
CASSQESGGTEAFF,TGCGCCAGCAGCCAAGAATCGGGGGGCACTGAAGCTTTCTTT,-,TRBJ1-1,-,TRBV4-1
CASSEGRPSSGNTIYF,TGTGCCAGCAGTGAAGGCAGGCCGAGCTCTGGAAACACCATATATTTT,-,TRBJ1-3,-,TRBV2
CASSLVYRNRTEAFF,TGCGCCAGCAGCTTGGTTTACAGGAATAGGACTGAAGCTTTCTTT,-,TRBJ1-1,-,TRBV5-1
CASSQEGAGGPREQYF,TGTGCCAGCAGCCAAGAAGGAGCGGGAGGGCCAAGGGAGCAGTACTTC,TRBD2,TRBJ2-7,-,TRBV4-2
CASSSTGTSGTQYF,TGCGCCAGCAGCTCTACTGGGACTTCTGGGACCCAGTACTTC,-,TRBJ2-5,-,TRBV5-1
CASSSGVGTEAFF,TGTGCCAGCAGCTCGGGGGTTGGCACTGAAGCTTTCTTT,-,TRBJ1-1,once,TRBV7-3
CASSTYRVPATNEKLFF,TGTGCCAGTAGTACATACAGGGTCCCAGCAACTAATGAAAAACTGTTTTTT,-,TRBJ1-4,-,TRBV19
CASSRDREGQPQHF,TGTGCCAGCAGTAGGGACAGGGAGGGACAGCCCCAGCATTTT,TRBD1,TRBJ1-5,-,TRBV6-6
CASRRTGASNQPQHF,TGTGCCAGCAGGCGCACAGGGGCTAGCAATCAGCCCCAGCATTTT,TRBD1,TRBJ1-5,-,TRBV28
CASSPTPYEQYF,TGTGCCAGCAGCCCGACTCCCTACGAGCAGTACTTC,-,TRBJ2-7,-,TRBV14
CASTPGLGGTDTQYF,TGTGCCAGCACTCCGGGACTAGGAGGCACAGATACGCAGTATTTT,TRBD2,TRBJ2-3,-,TRBV6-5
CSVCGSSYNEQFF,TGCAGCGTTTGCGGGAGCTCCTACAATGAGCAGTTCTTC,TRBD2,TRBJ2-1,-,TRBV29-1
CASSPLATSGRGEQFF,TGTGCCAGCAGCCCCCTCGCGACTAGCGGGAGAGGCGAGCAGTTCTTC,TRBD2,TRBJ2-1,-,TRBV9
CASSGSGRSHDTQYF,TGTGCCAGCAGTGGGTCCGGGAGAAGCCATGATACGCAGTATTTT,-,TRBJ2-3,-,TRBV2
CASSFRPESYEQYF,TGCGCCAGCAGCTTTCGGCCGGAGTCCTACGAGCAGTACTTC,-,TRBJ2-7,-,TRBV5-1
CASSAILAEEGRDTQYF,TGTGCCAGCAGTGCTATTCTAGCGGAGGAAGGGCGGGATACGCAGTATTTT,TRBD2,TRBJ2-3,-,TRBV6-4
CASSLRGRGTDTQYF,TGTGCCAGCAGCCTTAGGGGGCGCGGCACAGATACGCAGTATTTT,TRBD1,TRBJ2-3,-,TRBV11-2
CASSSRDQETQYF,TGTGCCAGCAGCTCCCGGGATCAAGAGACCCAGTACTTC,-,TRBJ2-5,-,TRBV7-6
CASSYSGGRTEAFF,TGTGCCAGCAGTTACTCGGGGGGGCGAACTGAAGCTTTCTTT,-,TRBJ1-1,few,TRBV6-6
CAIAPRGLAVVTGELFF,TGTGCCATCGCCCCCCGGGGGTTAGCGGTGGTCACCGGGGAGCTGTTTTTT,-,TRBJ2-2,-,TRBV10-3
CSAQRDTEAFF,TGCAGCGCCCAAAGAGACACTGAAGCTTTCTTT,-,TRBJ1-1,-,TRBV29-1
CASGEQGLSPLHF,TGTGCCAGTGGGGAACAGGGGCTTTCACCCCTCCACTTT,TRBD1,TRBJ1-6,-,TRBV19
CASSQIAGTGTGELFF,TGTGCCAGCAGCCAGATAGCGGGGACGGGGACCGGGGAGCTGTTTTTT,TRBD2,TRBJ2-2,-,TRBV14
CATSRGQGTGGLAGANEQFF,TGTGCCACCAGCAGAGGACAGGGGACAGGGGGACTAGCGGGAGCGAATGAGCAGTTCTTC,TRBD2,TRBJ2-1,once,TRBV15
CASSLGQSGGETQYF,TGCGCCAGCAGCTTGGGGCAGTCGGGTGGAGAGACCCAGTACTTC,-,TRBJ2-5,-,TRBV5-1
CASRREVGTEAFF,TGTGCCAGCAGGAGGGAGGTAGGAACTGAAGCTTTCTTT,-,TRBJ1-1,-,TRBV2
CSASSQGSFGYTF,TGCAGTGCTAGTAGCCAGGGGTCTTTCGGCTACACCTTC,-,TRBJ1-2,once,TRBV20-1
CASSLGINEKLFF,TGTGCCAGCAGTTTAGGCATTAATGAAAAACTGTTTTTT,-,TRBJ1-4,few,TRBV28
CASSVQESHYGYTF,TGTGCCAGCAGTGTACAGGAGAGCCACTATGGCTACACCTTC,-,TRBJ1-2,-,TRBV2
CASSEQGAKGNTIYF,TGTGCCAGCAGTGAGCAGGGGGCGAAGGGAAACACCATATATTTT,TRBD1,TRBJ1-3,-,TRBV6-1
CASSSGQGTYEQYF,TGTGCCAGCAGTTCTGGACAGGGGACCTACGAGCAGTACTTC,TRBD1,TRBJ2-7,-,TRBV28
CASRPPAGGPTDTQYF,TGTGCCAGCAGACCACCAGCGGGAGGGCCAACAGATACGCAGTATTTT,TRBD2,TRBJ2-3,once,TRBV7-9
CAIRAGGPNNEQFF,TGTGCCATCAGAGCGGGAGGGCCCAACAATGAGCAGTTCTTC,TRBD2,TRBJ2-1,-,TRBV10-3
CATSREDRVYGYTF,TGTGCCACCAGCAGAGAAGACAGGGTCTATGGCTACACCTTC,TRBD1,TRBJ1-2,once,TRBV15
CASSGQQYGYTF,TGTGCCAGTAGTGGTCAACAGTATGGCTACACCTTC,-,TRBJ1-2,-,TRBV19
CASSWNGRGNEQFF,TGTGCCAGCAGTTGGAACGGGAGGGGGAATGAGCAGTTCTTC,TRBD2,TRBJ2-1,few,TRBV28
CASSLGGGTYEQYF,TGTGCCAGCAGCCTAGGGGGCGGAACCTACGAGCAGTACTTC,TRBD1,TRBJ2-7,-,TRBV7-2
CASSQEWQGGEKLFF,TGTGCCAGCAGCCAAGAGTGGCAGGGGGGTGAAAAACTGTTTTTT,TRBD1,TRBJ1-4,-,TRBV4-2
CASSLWGRGGPGYGYTF,TGTGCCAGCAGTTTATGGGGGCGGGGAGGGCCAGGCTATGGCTACACCTTC,-,TRBJ1-2,-,TRBV28
CASSVFWTSAYNEQFF,TGTGCCAGCAGCGTATTCTGGACTAGCGCGTACAATGAGCAGTTCTTC,TRBD2,TRBJ2-1,-,TRBV9
CASSWASGSTDTQYF,TGCGCCAGCAGCTGGGCTAGCGGGAGCACAGATACGCAGTATTTT,TRBD2,TRBJ2-3,-,TRBV5-1